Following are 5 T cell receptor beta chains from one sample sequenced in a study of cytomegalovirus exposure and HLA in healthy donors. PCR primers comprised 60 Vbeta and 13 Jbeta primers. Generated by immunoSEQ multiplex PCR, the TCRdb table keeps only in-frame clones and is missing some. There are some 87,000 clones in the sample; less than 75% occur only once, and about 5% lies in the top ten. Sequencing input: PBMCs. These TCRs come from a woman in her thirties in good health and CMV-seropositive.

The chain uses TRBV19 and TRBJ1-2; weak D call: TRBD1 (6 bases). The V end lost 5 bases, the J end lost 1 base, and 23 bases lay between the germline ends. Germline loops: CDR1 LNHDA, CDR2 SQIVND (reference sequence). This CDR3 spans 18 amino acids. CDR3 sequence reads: CASSDRRDTDQYNYGYTF. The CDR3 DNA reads TGTGCCAGTAGTGATAGAAGGGACACCGACCAGTATAACTATGGCTACACCTTC.

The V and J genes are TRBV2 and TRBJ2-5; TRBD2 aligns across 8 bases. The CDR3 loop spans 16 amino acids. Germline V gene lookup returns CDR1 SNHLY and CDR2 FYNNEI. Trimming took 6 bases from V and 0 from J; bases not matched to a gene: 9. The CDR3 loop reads CASRVLGGGYQETQYF. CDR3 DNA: TGTGCCAGCAGAGTTCTCGGCGGGGGGTACCAAGAGACCCAGTACTTC.

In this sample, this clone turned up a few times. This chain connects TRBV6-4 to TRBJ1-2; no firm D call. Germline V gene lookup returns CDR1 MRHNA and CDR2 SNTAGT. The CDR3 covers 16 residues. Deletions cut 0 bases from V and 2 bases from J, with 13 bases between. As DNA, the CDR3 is TGTGCCAGCAGTGACTCCTATACTCCCGCCAACTATGGCTACACCTTC. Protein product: CASSDSYTPANYGYTF.

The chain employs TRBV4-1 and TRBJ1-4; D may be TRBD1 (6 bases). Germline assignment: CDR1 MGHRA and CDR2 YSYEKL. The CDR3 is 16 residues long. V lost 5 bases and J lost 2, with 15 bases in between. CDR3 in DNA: TGCGCCAGCAGCTTAGATAGGACAGCCACTAATGAAAAACTGTTTTTT. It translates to CASSLDRTATNEKLFF.

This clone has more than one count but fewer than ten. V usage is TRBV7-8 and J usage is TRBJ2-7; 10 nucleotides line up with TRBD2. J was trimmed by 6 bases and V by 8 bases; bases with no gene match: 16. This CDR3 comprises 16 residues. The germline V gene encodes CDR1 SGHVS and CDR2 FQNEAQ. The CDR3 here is CASSRTGTSVKAEQYF. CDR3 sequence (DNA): TGTGCCAGCTCCAGGACCGGGACTAGCGTTAAGGCCGAGCAGTACTTC.